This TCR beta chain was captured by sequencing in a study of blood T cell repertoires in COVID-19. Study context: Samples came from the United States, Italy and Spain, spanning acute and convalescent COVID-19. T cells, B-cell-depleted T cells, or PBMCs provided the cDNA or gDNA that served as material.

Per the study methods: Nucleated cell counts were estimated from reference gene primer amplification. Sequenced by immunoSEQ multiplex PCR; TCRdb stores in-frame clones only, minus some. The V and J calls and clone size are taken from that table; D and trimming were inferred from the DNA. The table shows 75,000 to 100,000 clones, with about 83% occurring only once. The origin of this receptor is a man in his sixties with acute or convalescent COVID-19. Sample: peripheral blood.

The CDR3 sequence: CASSAGTGGADEQYF. The CDR3 DNA follows: TGTGCCAGCAGCGCCGGGACGGGGGGCGCGGACGAGCAGTACTTC. The rearrangement links TRBV9 to TRBJ2-7; tentatively, D is TRBD2 (7 bases). The CDR3 has 15 amino acids. V was cut by 3 bases and J by 5 bases, with 18 bases left in between. Germline V CDR1 and CDR2: SGDLS, YYNGEE.